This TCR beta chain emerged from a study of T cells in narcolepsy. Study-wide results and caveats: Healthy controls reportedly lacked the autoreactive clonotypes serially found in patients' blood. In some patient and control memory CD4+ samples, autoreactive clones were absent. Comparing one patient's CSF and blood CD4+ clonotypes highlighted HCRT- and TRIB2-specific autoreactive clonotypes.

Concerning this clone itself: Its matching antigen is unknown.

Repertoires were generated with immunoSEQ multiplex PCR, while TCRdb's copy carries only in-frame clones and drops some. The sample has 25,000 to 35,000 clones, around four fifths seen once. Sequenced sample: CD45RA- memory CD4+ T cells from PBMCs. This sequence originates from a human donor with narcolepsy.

Here the CDR3 DNA reads TGTGCCAGCAGCATGGACAGGGGGGGAGCGGAGACCCAGTACTTC. It translates to CASSMDRGGAETQYF. V is TRBV11-2 and J is TRBJ2-5; 10 positions match TRBD1. Germline V lookup: CDR1 SGHAT, CDR2 FQNNGV. The CDR3 sequence is 15 residues long. After removal of 5 bases from V and 5 bases from J, the junction contained 8 bases not matched to a gene.